This T cell receptor beta chain comes out of a study of blood T cell repertoires in COVID-19. Germline V CDR1 and CDR2: SQVTM, ANQGSEA. V lost 5 bases, J lost 3 bases, and 13 bases lay in between. The CDR3 loop spans 14 amino acids. This clone was recorded once. Libraries were prepared by immunoSEQ multiplex PCR; TCRdb keeps only in-frame clonotypes and omits some of them. The repertoire includes tens of thousands of clones, 90% of them detected once, and over 1% sits in the top ten. The TCR was taken from a man aged 55 to 70 with acute or convalescent COVID-19. The chain couples TRBV29-1 to TRBJ2-2; maybe TRBD1 (6 bases). Material for sequencing was peripheral blood. The CDR3 DNA is TGCAGCGTTCTCCGGACAGCTGACACCGGGGAGCTGTTTTTT. Protein sequence: CSVLRTADTGELFF.